One sample yielded the 13 T cell receptor beta chains listed below, sequenced in a study of blood T cell repertoires in COVID-19. Sequencing used immunoSEQ multiplex PCR; TCRdb keeps in-frame clones, though not all of them. The data contain 85,000 to 120,000 clones, approximately 80% of them singletons. Sequencing was performed on peripheral blood. These TCRs come from a woman aged 55-70 years with acute or convalescent COVID-19.

The chain is built from TRBV7-3 and TRBJ2-3, with TRBD2 matching 7 bases. The CDR3 is 14 residues long. Germline assignment: CDR1 SGHTA and CDR2 FQGTGA. V trimming: 5 bases; J trimming: 4 bases; junction bases outside the gene matches: 6. The CDR3 region is CASSPRTSPDTQYF. CDR3 DNA sequence: TGTGCCAGCAGCCCACGGACTAGTCCAGATACGCAGTATTTT.

The CDR3 spells CASSQVSWSSGNTIYF. The CDR3 nucleotides read TGTGCCAGCAGCCAAGTTAGCTGGAGCTCTGGAAACACCATATATTTT. This rearrangement joins TRBV14 to TRBJ1-3; D gene unclear. Germline-derived CDR1 and CDR2 are SGHDN and FVKESK. V was clipped by 1 base and J by 0 bases, with 10 bases between them. The CDR3 is 16 amino acids.

The V and J genes are TRBV11-2 and TRBJ2-5; D possibly corresponds to TRBD1 (5 bases). Germline CDR1 and CDR2: SGHAT and FQNNGV. Trimming took off 5 bases at V and 3 bases at J, with 16 bases between the two ends. The CDR3 has 15 residues. The DNA for the CDR3 is TGTGCCAGCAGCGTTAGGTGGGGCGGAGAAGAGACCCAGTACTTC. It encodes CASSVRWGGEETQYF.

The genes are TRBV6-5 and TRBJ2-7; TRBD2 might be the D (6 bases). This CDR3 has 13 amino acids. CDR1 is MNHEY and CDR2 is SVGAGI in the germline V gene. V lost 4 bases and J 2 bases, leaving 9 bases between the germline ends. The CDR3 nucleotides are TGTGCCAGCAGTTTTGGCGGGACCTACGAGCAGTACTTC. This encodes CASSFGGTYEQYF.

The table lists this clone with a few counts. CDR3 in DNA: TGTGCCAGTAGTAGGGACAGGGCTGAAGCTTTCTTT. This translates into CASSRDRAEAFF. The rearrangement links TRBV19 to TRBJ1-1; TRBD1 matches 9 bases. This CDR3 region has 12 residues. The germline V gene has CDR1 LNHDA and CDR2 SQIVND (reference sequence). The ends lost 4 bases at V and 6 bases at J; junction bases unmatched: 0.

The chain uses TRBV28 and TRBJ1-2, with a possible D match to TRBD1 (6 bases). The CDR3 extends over 12 amino acids. Per germline, CDR1 MDHEN and CDR2 SYDVKM. Trimming removed 6 bases at V and 3 bases at J, with 8 bases between. Here the CDR3 DNA reads TGTGCCAGCAGGGCAGGGGACTATGGCTACACCTTC. Its protein product is CASRAGDYGYTF.

This clone was picked up one time. The V gene is TRBV5-4, the J gene TRBJ1-6; D is uncertain. V lost 0 bases and J lost 6, with 13 bases in between. Germline CDR1 SGHNT, CDR2 YYREEE (reference sequence). The CDR3 consists of 16 residues. CDR3 loop: CASSLEWPGRNSPLHF. CDR3 bases: TGTGCCAGCAGCTTGGAGTGGCCAGGCCGTAATTCACCCCTCCACTTT.

The chain is built from TRBV7-9 and TRBJ1-3, with D unresolved. With 2 bases removed from V and 0 bases from J, the gap between germline ends came to 5 bases. CDR1 is SEHNR, CDR2 FQNEAQ, per germline (reference sequence). This CDR3 is built from 14 residues. The CDR3 bases are TGTGCCAGCAGCTTAACAGACTCTGGAAACACCATATATTTT. It is translated as CASSLTDSGNTIYF.

The chain links TRBV4-1 to TRBJ1-4, with a weak D call TRBD1 (5 bases). V was cut by 10 bases and J by 0 bases, with 9 bases left in between. CDR3 size: 13 residues. CDR1 is MGHRA, CDR2 YSYEKL, per germline. The CDR3 here is CATRQTTNEKLFF. CDR3 bases: TGCGCCACCCGACAGACAACTAATGAAAAACTGTTTTTT.

In its sample, this clone was seen once. The chain links TRBV30 to TRBJ1-4, with 9 bases identical to TRBD1. V dropped 2 bases and J dropped 8; count of bases not matched to a gene: 6. CDR1 and CDR2 from the germline V gene are GTSNPN and SVGIG (reference sequence). The CDR3 spans 14 residues. The CDR3 reads CAWSPGTGFEKLFF. The CDR3 DNA sequence: TGTGCCTGGAGTCCCGGGACAGGGTTCGAAAAACTGTTTTTT.

In its sample, this clone was seen a few times. The same CDR3 also results from other DNA sequences found in this sample. The J gene is TRBJ1-1, the V gene TRBV30; D gene ambiguous. Germline loops: CDR1 GTSNPN, CDR2 SVGIG (reference sequence). V lost 6 bases, J lost 1 base, and 6 bases lay in between. The CDR3 has 11 residues. The CDR3 region has the DNA TGTGCCTGCGAGAGGAACACTGAAGCTTTCTTT. The encoded protein is CACERNTEAFF.

This chain uses TRBV3-1 (or the pseudogene TRBV3-2) with TRBJ2-7, with D perhaps matching TRBD1 (5 bases). This CDR3 is 14 amino acids long. Germline CDR1 is LGHDT and CDR2 is YNNKEL (reference sequence). Trimming pared 1 base from V and 6 bases from J, leaving 13 bases between. CDR3: CASSQAIQGREQYF. Here the CDR3 DNA reads TGTGCCAGCAGCCAAGCGATTCAGGGCCGCGAGCAGTACTTC.

V and J are TRBV3-1 (or the pseudogene TRBV3-2) and TRBJ2-7; D perhaps matches TRBD2 (5 bases). Trimming removed 8 bases at V and 2 bases at J, with 22 bases between. Per the germline V gene, CDR1 is LGHDT and CDR2 is YNNKEL (reference sequence). This CDR3 spans 16 amino acids. This chain's CDR3 is CASSFMAGGLTYEQYF. CDR3 DNA sequence: TGTGCCAGCTCTTTTATGGCGGGCGGATTGACCTACGAGCAGTACTTC.